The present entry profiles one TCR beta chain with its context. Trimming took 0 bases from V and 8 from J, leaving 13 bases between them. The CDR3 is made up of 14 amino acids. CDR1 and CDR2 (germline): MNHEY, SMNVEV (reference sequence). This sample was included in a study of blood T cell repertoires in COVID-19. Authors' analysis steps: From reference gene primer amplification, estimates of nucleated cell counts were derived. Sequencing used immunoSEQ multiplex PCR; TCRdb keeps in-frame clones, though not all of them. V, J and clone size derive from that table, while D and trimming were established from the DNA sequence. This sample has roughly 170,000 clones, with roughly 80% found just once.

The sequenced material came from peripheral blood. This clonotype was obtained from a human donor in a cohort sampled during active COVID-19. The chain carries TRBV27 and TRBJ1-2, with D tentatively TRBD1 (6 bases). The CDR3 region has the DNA TGTGCCAGCAGTTTATCAGGAGGGGGGGGAGGCTACACCTTC. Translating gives CASSLSGGGGGYTF.